A single sample is the source of the 31 T cell receptor beta chains below, sequenced in a study of blood T cell repertoires in COVID-19. Generated by immunoSEQ multiplex PCR, the TCRdb table keeps only in-frame clones and is missing some. There are about 270,000 clones in the sample; around 93% occur only once, and around 2.8% lies in the top ten. Sequencing was done on a sample of PBMCs or T cells enriched from blood (not recorded which). The receptors stem from a man aged 35-49 years who had been exposed to COVID-19.

This chain connects TRBV30 to TRBJ1-2; perhaps TRBD1 as D (5 bases). Germline V gene sequence: CDR1 GTSNPN, CDR2 SVGIG (reference sequence). Between the trimmed V and J ends, which lost 4 bases and 4 bases, there was a span of 16 bases. This CDR3 has 14 residues. Here the CDR3 reads CAWITREGRYGYTF. The CDR3 DNA reads as TGTGCCTGGATCACCCGGGAGGGGCGCTATGGCTACACCTTC.

The genes are TRBV7-9 and TRBJ1-1; D unclear. V was pared by 4 bases and J by 3 bases, with 15 bases between. The CDR3 runs 15 residues. The V gene's germline CDR1 is SEHNR and CDR2 FQNEAQ (reference sequence). The DNA of the CDR3 is TGTGCCAGCAGCTATCACAGCCCCGTGGACACTGAAGCTTTCTTT. Encoded protein: CASSYHSPVDTEAFF.

The V gene is TRBV7-3, the J gene TRBJ2-5, with D hard to call. V was trimmed by 4 bases and J by 2 bases, leaving 8 bases between them. Germline-derived CDR1 and CDR2 are SGHTA and FQGTGA. This CDR3 has 13 amino acids. CDR3 coding DNA: TGTGCCAGCAGCTCCACAGTGCAAGAGACCCAGTACTTC. Translating gives CASSSTVQETQYF.

The J gene is TRBJ2-5, the V gene TRBV11-1; TRBD2 aligns across 12 bases. V shed 6 bases, J shed 7 bases, and the junction held 9 bases outside the gene matches. Germline assignment: CDR1 SGHAT and CDR2 FQDESV (reference sequence). The CDR3 is made up of 15 amino acids. The CDR3 region is CASRPRLAGVGTQYF. Here the CDR3 DNA reads TGTGCCAGCAGACCCAGACTAGCGGGAGTGGGGACCCAGTACTTC.

V usage is TRBV5-6 and J usage is TRBJ2-7; no clear D. The V gene's germline CDR1 is SGHDT and CDR2 YYEEEE. This CDR3 contains 15 residues. V was cut by 4 bases and J by 4 bases, with 18 bases left in between. The chain's CDR3 is CASSDSKRFAYEQYF. The CDR3, as DNA: TGTGCCAGCAGCGACTCTAAGAGATTTGCTTACGAGCAGTACTTC.

The count of this clone is one. This chain uses TRBV12-3 or TRBV12-4 with TRBJ2-5; TRBD2 is a possible D gene (5 bases). The CDR3 sequence is 13 residues long. Between the trimmed V and J ends, which lost 6 bases and 1 base, there was a span of 9 bases. The DNA for the CDR3 is TGTGCCAGCAGGTCGGGAATCCAAGAGACCCAGTACTTC. This gives the protein CASRSGIQETQYF.

In this sample, this clone turned up once. V and J are TRBV7-6 and TRBJ2-3; a weak D match, TRBD2 (5 bases). V was shortened by 5 bases and J by 6 bases, with 15 bases between the two germline ends. The CDR3 consists of 14 residues. The germline V gene encodes CDR1 SGHVS and CDR2 FNYEAQ. The CDR3 loop reads CASSRGSSRDTQYF. CDR3 bases: TGTGCCAGCAGCCGAGGGAGCTCCCGGGATACGCAGTATTTT.

The CDR3 DNA reads TGTGCCAGCAGTGAACTGGCTAGCGGTTACACCGGGGAGCTGTTTTTT. It is translated as CASSELASGYTGELFF. This chain links TRBV6-1 with TRBJ2-2; 7 bases agree with TRBD2. The J segment lost 3 bases and the V segment lost 2 bases, leaving 6 bases of the junction unmatched. The CDR3 sequence is 16 residues long. Germline CDR1 reads MNHNS; CDR2 reads SASEGT.

V usage is TRBV5-4 and J usage is TRBJ2-5, with 7 bases lining up with TRBD1. Germline CDR1 SGHNT, CDR2 YYREEE (reference sequence). The junction had 2 bases not matched to a gene; V was cut back by 0 bases and J by 0 bases. This CDR3 spans 15 amino acids. This CDR3 reads CASSLAGQHQETQYF. The CDR3 nucleotides are TGTGCCAGCAGCTTGGCGGGACAGCACCAAGAGACCCAGTACTTC.

The chain carries TRBV18 and TRBJ2-1; 16 bases fit TRBD2. Trimming cost V 0 bases and J 8 bases; bases outside gene matches: 10. This CDR3 has 19 residues. Germline V gene lookup returns CDR1 KGHSH and CDR2 LQKENI. The CDR3 spells CASSPPGLAGGPSQDEQFF. DNA for the CDR3: TGTGCCAGCTCACCACCGGGACTAGCGGGAGGGCCATCTCAGGATGAGCAGTTCTTC.

The J gene is TRBJ1-5, the V gene TRBV6-2 or TRBV6-3; TRBD1 aligns across 8 bases. V shed 6 bases and J 0 bases; nucleotides not matched to a gene: 19. CDR1 and CDR2 (germline): MNHEY, SVGEGT. The CDR3 sequence is 20 residues long. CDR3 sequence: CASSVEVDRDIIDSNQPQHF. CDR3 nucleotides: TGTGCCAGCAGCGTCGAAGTGGACAGGGATATTATTGATAGCAATCAGCCCCAGCATTTT.

The rearrangement links TRBV6-1 to TRBJ1-1; maybe TRBD1 (5 bases). Between the trimmed V and J ends, which lost 3 bases and 4 bases, there was a span of 6 bases. The CDR3 is 12 amino acids. Germline V gives CDR1 MNHNS, CDR2 SASEGT. The CDR3 sequence is CASSDRVTEAFF. The CDR3 bases are TGTGCCAGCAGTGACAGGGTCACTGAAGCTTTCTTT.

The CDR3 is CASSRGVGAEAFF. The CDR3 DNA sequence: TGTGCCAGCTCACGCGGGGTTGGGGCTGAAGCTTTCTTT. This sequence joins TRBV18 and TRBJ1-1; D ambiguous. The germline V gene has CDR1 KGHSH and CDR2 LQKENI. Between the trimmed V and J ends, which lost 4 bases and 6 bases, there was a span of 12 bases. The CDR3 consists of 13 residues.

The chain joins TRBV3-1 (or the pseudogene TRBV3-2) to TRBJ2-1; tentatively, D is TRBD2 (6 bases). From germline, CDR1 is LGHDT and CDR2 YNNKEL (reference sequence). CDR3 length equals 14 residues. The V and J ends lost 0 bases and 5 bases respectively, with 8 bases between them. The CDR3 protein is CASSQDSGDNEQFF. CDR3 DNA sequence: TGTGCCAGCAGCCAAGACTCGGGGGACAATGAGCAGTTCTTC.

The chain recombines TRBV4-1 with TRBJ2-1; D not resolved. CDR1 and CDR2 (germline): MGHRA, YSYEKL. This CDR3 is 17 amino acids long. V was cut by 0 bases and J by 0 bases, with 12 bases left in between. The CDR3 DNA reads as TGCGCCAGCAGCCAAGATCGCGCGGAAAGCTCCTACAATGAGCAGTTCTTC. Translated: CASSQDRAESSYNEQFF.

CDR3 in DNA: TGTGCTAGTGGTTTGGTACTGGCTAGCGGAACCGGGGAGCTGTTTTTT. It specifies CASGLVLASGTGELFF. This chain joins TRBV12-5 and TRBJ2-2, with TRBD2 identical over 7 bases. This CDR3 has 16 amino acids. V gave up 0 bases and J gave up 5 bases; unmatched junction bases: 6. Germline assignment: CDR1 LGHNT and CDR2 FRNRAP.

Here the CDR3 DNA reads TGTGCCAGCAGCTTTTCAGGGCTCAATCAGCCCCAGCATTTT. The encoded protein is CASSFSGLNQPQHF. The chain carries TRBV11-3 and TRBJ1-5, with a tentative D call TRBD1 (5 bases). The V and J ends lost 3 bases and 3 bases respectively, with 9 bases between them. The germline V gene encodes CDR1 SGHNT and CDR2 YENEEA. The CDR3 spans 14 residues.

This chain links TRBV29-1 with TRBJ2-7; TRBD2 aligns across 7 bases. This CDR3 has 14 amino acids. Germline V gives CDR1 SQVTM, CDR2 ANQGSEA. The V segment lost 6 bases and the J segment 2 bases; nucleotides outside the gene matches: 10. CDR3 sequence (DNA): TGCAGCGTATCCAGCGGGACCCGGGCCTACGAGCAGTACTTC. This translates into CSVSSGTRAYEQYF.

The chain employs TRBV4-1 and TRBJ1-2; possibly TRBD1 for D (5 bases). The CDR3 runs to 15 residues. Trimming left V 0 bases short and J 8 bases short, with 16 bases between. The V gene's germline CDR1 is MGHRA and CDR2 YSYEKL. CDR3 in amino acids: CASSQDSPRVDGYTF. CDR3 sequence (DNA): TGCGCCAGCAGCCAAGATTCCCCCAGGGTAGACGGCTACACCTTC.

This sequence joins TRBV7-3 and TRBJ2-3; D is perhaps TRBD2 (5 bases). CDR1 is SGHTA, CDR2 FQGTGA, per germline. The ends were cut back, 3 bases at V and 4 bases at J, with 14 bases in the middle. This CDR3 has 15 residues. In nucleotides, the CDR3 is TGTGCCAGCAGCTTTCAGGCTAGCAAGGCAGATACGCAGTATTTT. Translation: CASSFQASKADTQYF.

The chain links TRBV4-3 to TRBJ1-2, with no clear D. Trimming took off 1 base at V and 4 bases at J, with 4 bases between the two ends. CDR1 and CDR2 (germline): LGHNA, YSLEER. The CDR3 loop spans 12 amino acids. DNA of the CDR3: TGCGCCAGCAGCCAAGCAGGCTATGGCTACACCTTC. Translating gives CASSQAGYGYTF.

The table lists this clone with a count of one. The chain joins TRBV5-6 to TRBJ1-5; the D gene is possibly TRBD1 (6 bases). From germline, CDR1 is SGHDT and CDR2 YYEEEE. CDR3 length: 14 residues. V was cut by 1 base and J by 1 base, with 6 bases left in between. CDR3 sequence: CASSLRGSNQPQHF. As DNA, the CDR3 is TGTGCCAGCAGCTTGAGGGGGAGCAATCAGCCCCAGCATTTT.

The V call is TRBV5-4, the J call TRBJ1-3; the match to TRBD1 covers 7 bases. Trimming took 4 bases from V and 0 from J; bases not matched to a gene: 10. The CDR3 covers 17 residues. Germline CDR1 reads SGHNT; CDR2 reads YYREEE (reference sequence). The CDR3 bases are TGTGCCAGCAGCGGACCGGGACAGACTATCTCTGGAAACACCATATATTTT. This codes for CASSGPGQTISGNTIYF.

This sequence joins TRBV30 and TRBJ2-3; no firm D call. V was pared by 5 bases and J by 3 bases, with 9 bases between. This CDR3 contains 12 residues. Germline V gives CDR1 GTSNPN, CDR2 SVGIG (reference sequence). CDR3 loop: CAWLTWTDTQYF. CDR3 nucleotide sequence: TGTGCCTGGTTGACTTGGACAGATACGCAGTATTTT.

The rearrangement uses TRBV2 and TRBJ2-7; a possible D gene is TRBD1 (6 bases). The CDR3 loop spans 13 amino acids. Germline CDR1 SNHLY, CDR2 FYNNEI. Trimming removed 5 bases from V and 7 bases from J, with 15 bases in between. CDR3 DNA sequence: TGTGCCAGCAGTTCGACAGGCCTGGGGGAGCAGTACTTC. Its translation: CASSSTGLGEQYF.

The chain joins TRBV5-1 to TRBJ1-3; TRBD1 might be the D (6 bases). V was clipped by 0 bases and J by 9 bases, with 13 bases between them. The CDR3 has 14 amino acids. Germline-derived CDR1 and CDR2 are SGHRS and YFSETQ. The CDR3, as DNA: TGCGCCAGCAGCTTGGACAGGGCCAGGGGCACCATATATTTT. Its translation is CASSLDRARGTIYF.

The chain joins TRBV5-1 to TRBJ1-1; D is perhaps TRBD1 (6 bases). The CDR3 extends over 15 amino acids. Germline CDR1 SGHRS, CDR2 YFSETQ. The ends were cut back, 4 bases at V and 1 base at J, with 14 bases in the middle. In DNA, the CDR3 is TGCGCCAGCAGCCCGAGGACAGTTTCGAACACTGAAGCTTTCTTT. Protein product: CASSPRTVSNTEAFF.

The chain has TRBV9 and TRBJ2-3, with 9 nucleotides matching TRBD2. Germline CDR1 is SGDLS and CDR2 is YYNGEE. Trimming removed 1 base from V and 3 bases from J; junction bases left unmatched: 6. The CDR3 extends over 16 amino acids. The CDR3 DNA is TGTGCCAGCAGCGTATCGGGCGGGAGGGTAACAGATACGCAGTATTTT. Encoded protein: CASSVSGGRVTDTQYF.

CDR3 nucleotide sequence: TGCAGTGCTAGTGGGCTAGCGGGAGGGCCTGTTAGGAATGAGCAGTTCTTC. Translating gives CSASGLAGGPVRNEQFF. The chain uses TRBV20-1 and TRBJ2-1; the match to TRBD2 covers 12 bases. The V gene's germline CDR1 is DFQATT and CDR2 SNEGSKA (reference sequence). The CDR3 has 17 amino acids. The V gene end was trimmed by 3 bases and the J gene end by 7 bases; junction bases not matched to a gene: 13.

V gene TRBV28 combines with J gene TRBJ2-7, with 7 bases lining up with TRBD1. The V segment lost 5 bases and the J segment 4 bases; nucleotides outside the gene matches: 5. The germline V gene encodes CDR1 MDHEN and CDR2 SYDVKM. This CDR3 contains 13 residues. CDR3 residues: CASSLRQGYEQYF. For the CDR3, the DNA is TGTGCCAGCAGTCTCCGACAGGGTTACGAGCAGTACTTC.

The rearrangement links TRBV4-1 to TRBJ2-5; the D gene is possibly TRBD1 (6 bases). V lost 2 bases and J lost 0, with 13 bases in between. The CDR3 has 16 residues. From germline, CDR1 is MGHRA and CDR2 YSYEKL. Written as DNA, the CDR3 is TGCGCCAGCAGCCAACCTTTTACAGGGAACCAAGAGACCCAGTACTTC. This encodes CASSQPFTGNQETQYF.